Sequencing of this TCR beta chain was carried out in a study of identical twins. Study findings and constraints: There is a chance that invariant MAIT and iNKT cells partially muddied zero-insertion analyses. There were fewer insertions in abundant cord blood beta clonotypes, but memory repertoires showed no such pattern.

The CDR3 length is 17 residues. V lost 0 bases, J lost 5 bases, and 20 bases lay in between. Per germline, CDR1 SGHRS and CDR2 YFSETQ. A few counts support this clonotype. The antigen remains undetermined. Through template switching, a universal primer site was introduced, and the cDNA contained unique molecular identifiers. TCRdb re-called the 5' RACE reads with MiXCR, one entry per CDR3 protein. The sample records 1.5 million to 2 million distinct CDR3 sequences, 32% being singletons. The clonotype originates from a newborn girl in good health. The sample consisted of cord blood. V is TRBV5-1 and J is TRBJ1-2, with D possibly TRBD1 on 5 matching bases. CDR3 protein: CASSLAREGKIWYGYTF. The CDR3 DNA reads TGCGCCAGCAGCTTGGCCCGGGAGGGGAAAATATGGTATGGCTACACCTTC.